This is a list of T cell receptor beta chains from one sample in a study of human T cells and chemical hapten exposure. Via MiXCR, TCRdb re-called the RACE reads, giving one row per CDR3 protein. The table has over 65,000 distinct CDR3 sequences, roughly 10% seen once. The material was whole blood, obtained in connection with sensitization to the hapten diphenylcyclopropenone (DPC). The receptors originated from a woman between 50 and 59 years old with alopecia areata. Some clones in this sample may be carry-over from other donors' samples. CDR3s include the opening cysteine and the closing phenylalanine or tryptophan. The order of the fields is V gene, clone size, D gene, J gene, CDR3 DNA, CDR3 protein. A D gene is named only where the DNA matches it firmly. Part of the rows lack a size; the others show once, few, many or a class for expanded clones.

TRBV11-2,many,TRBD2,TRBJ2-5,TGTGCCAGCAGCTTAGGGACTAGCGTCCAAGAGACCCAGTACTTC,CASSLGTSVQETQYF
TRBV7-9,few,NA,TRBJ2-5,TGTGCCAGCAGCTCCACTGGGGCGACACAAGAGACCCAGTACTTC,CASSSTGATQETQYF
TRBV28,NA,NA,TRBJ2-1,TGTGCCAGCGAGAGGGGCCCGTACAATGAGCAGTTCTTC,CASERGPYNEQFF
TRBV7-2,many,TRBD2,TRBJ2-3,TGTGCCAGCAGCTCCCCCCCCGGGACTAGCACTTTGGGGGGTGTGTATTTT,CASSSPPGTSTLGGVYF
TRBV18,few,TRBD2,TRBJ2-1,TGTGCCAGCTCACCGGCAGGGCTAGCGGGAGCCTACAATGAGCAGTTCTTC,CASSPAGLAGAYNEQFF
TRBV2,few,NA,TRBJ1-5,TGTGCCAGCAGGAGAAACAGGGATTCAGGACAGCCCCAGCATTTT,CASRRNRDSGQPQHF
TRBV7-6,NA,TRBD2,TRBJ2-3,TGTGCCAGCAGCACCCGCCTAGCGGCAAGCACAGATACGCAGTATTTT,CASSTRLAASTDTQYF
TRBV19,NA,NA,TRBJ1-5,TGTGCCAGTAGCTACAGGGACTATAGCAATCAGCCCCAGCATTTT,CASSYRDYSNQPQHF
TRBV5-1,NA,NA,TRBJ1-3,TGCGCCAGCAGCCAGGAAGGAAACACCATATATTTT,CASSQEGNTIYF
TRBV11-2,NA,NA,TRBJ2-4,TGTGCCAGCAGCTCGCTGGGGACCATTCAGTACTTC,CASSSLGTIQYF
TRBV29-1,few,NA,TRBJ1-5,TGCAGCGTTGCCACGCCGGGACAGCCCCAGCATTTT,CSVATPGQPQHF
TRBV25-1,NA,NA,TRBJ2-3,TGTGCCAGCAGCGGGGTGGGGCCGGATACGCAGTATTTT,CASSGVGPDTQYF
TRBV4-1,NA,NA,TRBJ1-2,TGCGCCAGCAGTGGACTGGGCGGTAGGGGGTACTATGGCTACACCTTC,CASSGLGGRGYYGYTF
TRBV4-1,few,TRBD1,TRBJ1-4,TGCGCCAGCAGCCAAGAACAGGGACTGGAGGGGGCATCTGAAAAACTGTTTTTT,CASSQEQGLEGASEKLFF
TRBV7-9,NA,NA,TRBJ2-2,TGTGCCAGCAGCTCTCCTAGTGGGGGCGCGTACACCGGGGAGCTGTTTTTT,CASSSPSGGAYTGELFF
TRBV20-1,NA,NA,TRBJ2-1,TGCAGTGCTAGAGATTTCCAGGGGAGTTTGGTAAATGAGCAGTTCTTC,CSARDFQGSLVNEQFF
TRBV28,NA,TRBD2,TRBJ2-3,TGTGCCAGCAAACAAGCGGGGGGGGCAGATACGCAGTATTTT,CASKQAGGADTQYF
TRBV11-2,NA,NA,TRBJ2-1,TGTGCCAGCAGCAGACTACGTAATGAGCAGTTCTTC,CASSRLRNEQFF
TRBV5-4,many,TRBD2,TRBJ2-5,TGTGCCAGCAGCCCGGGACTAGCCTCTGAGACCCAGTACTTC,CASSPGLASETQYF
TRBV13,many,TRBD1,TRBJ1-1,TGTGCCAGCAGCTTAGGCAGGGGGATGAACACTGAAGCTTTCTTT,CASSLGRGMNTEAFF